This T cell receptor beta chain was identified during a study of shared clonotypes between healthy human individuals. Across the whole study: Used for every donor were three CD4 naive, three CD4 memory, two CD8 naive and one CD8 memory plate.

With respect to this clone: The antigen is not known.

The study, taken as a whole, reports: Naive subsets typically showed greater estimated richness than memory subsets.

V was clipped by 2 bases and J by 8 bases, with 1 base between them. The CDR3 sequence is 9 residues long. CDR1 and CDR2 from the germline V gene are SGDLS and YYNGEE. The donors were adults (healthy and HIV-negative) with no recent acute infections or vaccinations. Division of CD4+ cells produced a CD45RA+ naive subset and a CD45RA-negative memory subset. Method: immunoSEQ multiplex PCR; TCRdb's copy keeps in-frame clones and lacks some. The sample lists approximately 2,000,000 clones; under 95% were seen once. The chain combines TRBV9 with TRBJ1-1, with D unclear. This sequence was found in a man aged 18 to 29 in good health. Some clones in this sample may be carry-over from other donors' samples. Sequenced sample: naive CD4+ T cells from PBMCs. Subset denoted: CD45RA+ positively selected. The CDR3 DNA sequence: TGTGCCAGCAGCGTGGAAGCTTTCTTT. It yields the protein CASSVEAFF.